This T cell receptor beta chain appears in the sequencing data of a study of CD8+ T cells in alopecia areata. Notes on the study in general: Sharing of TCRs across patients appeared less clear than in mice, possibly for HLA-related reasons. Clonality in the scalp and expanded CD8+ clones ranked among the top 100 were significantly decreased by tofacitinib.

Treatment described: oral pan-JAK inhibitor, 5-10 mg twice daily. On this clone itself: Its specificity is unknown.

cDNA reverse transcribed from extracted RNA served as the sequencing template. Sequencing was performed with immunoSEQ multiplex PCR; in TCRdb, only in-frame clones are kept and a portion is missing. The table lists under 150,000 clones, around 56% of them singletons, with roughly 0.5% in the top ten. Germline lookup yields CDR1 LNHNV and CDR2 YYDKDF (reference sequence). This CDR3 region has 14 residues. With 0 bases removed from V and 2 bases from J, the gap between germline ends came to 7 bases. The chain recombines TRBV15 with TRBJ1-1; no definite D call. The receptor's source is a human donor with alopecia areata. Material: CD4+ T cells sorted from blood, obtained at week 4, from a patient treated with tofacitinib. CDR3 loop: CATSRDNRNTEAFF. The CDR3 DNA reads TGTGCCACCAGCAGAGATAACCGCAACACTGAAGCTTTCTTT.